This entry describes one TCR beta chain. The antigen remains unidentified. This sample is drawn from a study of cytomegalovirus exposure and HLA in healthy donors. Study-wide results and limits: In a later analysis, TCR beta V- and J-gene trimming showed a link to a missense DCLRE1C variant.

PCR used 60 Vbeta primers and 13 Jbeta primers. Some clones are missing from TCRdb's copy, which holds only in-frame ones; the method was immunoSEQ multiplex PCR. This sample carries roughly 200,000 clones, roughly 85% of them seen once, and the ten largest clones take about 4.6%. What was sequenced was PBMCs. The TCR was taken from a woman under 40 in good health and CMV-seropositive.

CDR3 amino acids: CASSFQTAQETQYF. The CDR3 bases are TGTGCCAGCAGTTTTCAGACAGCTCAAGAGACCCAGTACTTC. The rearrangement links TRBV6-6 to TRBJ2-5, with D possibly TRBD1 on 5 matching bases. Looked up from germline, CDR1 is MNHNY and CDR2 is SVGAGI (reference sequence). Trimming stripped 4 bases from V and 2 bases from J, with 11 bases between. This CDR3 region has 14 residues.